Presented here are 29 T cell receptor beta chains from one specimen sequenced in a study of T cells in Graves' hyperthyroidism and ophthalmopathy. From RNA transcripts, TCR beta CDR3 regions were amplified. The HTBI set primed first-round TCR CDR3 RT-PCR. TCRdb reanalysed the multiplex PCR reads using MiXCR and keeps one entry per CDR3 protein. This table has 550,000 to 800,000 distinct CDR3 sequences, roughly 17% appearing once. Sequenced input: blood. Every receptor here comes from a man aged 45-60 years with Graves' hyperthyroidism.

The table lists this clonotype with a few counts. The chain combines TRBV29-1 with TRBJ2-1; possibly TRBD2 for D (6 bases). This CDR3 contains 11 residues. V lost 5 bases to trimming and J lost 7 bases, with 9 bases between them. Per the germline V gene, CDR1 is SQVTM and CDR2 is ANQGSEA. The CDR3 bases are TGCAGCGTTCGGGGGTTGAATGAGCAGTTCTTC. Translation: CSVRGLNEQFF.

The V and J genes are TRBV5-1 and TRBJ1-2, with 7 bases that match TRBD1. Germline loops: CDR1 SGHRS, CDR2 YFSETQ. Trimming at V came to 4 bases and at J to 8 bases, leaving 17 bases not matched to a gene. This CDR3 contains 16 residues. This CDR3 is CASSPGTVQTSRGYTF. The CDR3 DNA follows: TGCGCCAGCAGCCCGGGGACAGTACAGACCTCGCGGGGCTACACCTTC.

The chain carries TRBV19 and TRBJ2-3, with TRBD2 matching 7 bases. Germline assignment: CDR1 LNHDA and CDR2 SQIVND (reference sequence). The V segment lost 6 bases and the J segment 4 bases; nucleotides outside the gene matches: 16. The CDR3 spans 17 residues. This CDR3 is CASSASASGTSADTQYF. CDR3 nucleotide sequence: TGTGCCAGTAGCGCGAGCGCTAGCGGCACTAGCGCAGATACGCAGTATTTT.

V gene TRBV6-2 or TRBV6-3 combines with J gene TRBJ2-3, with 7 nucleotides matching TRBD2. This CDR3 has 17 amino acids. The V gene end was trimmed by 6 bases and the J gene end by 0 bases; junction bases not matched to a gene: 12. Per the germline V gene, CDR1 is MNHEY and CDR2 is SVGEGT. The CDR3 sequence is CASRGPGVGGSTDTQYF. CDR3 coding DNA: TGTGCCAGCAGGGGCCCTGGGGTGGGAGGGAGCACAGATACGCAGTATTTT.

Turning to this clonotype: A read error is possible here, since a much larger clone lies one base away. This sequence joins TRBV30 and TRBJ2-5; D uncertain. The CDR3 loop spans 12 amino acids. CDR1 is GTSNPN and CDR2 is SVGIG in the germline V gene (reference sequence). Trimming pared 5 bases from V and 2 bases from J, leaving 9 bases between. This CDR3 is CAWRPDQETQYF. The CDR3 coding sequence is TGTGCCTGGCGGCCGGATCAAGAGACCCAGTACTTC.

This clonotype occurred many times. The V call is TRBV10-3, the J call TRBJ1-6, with D maybe TRBD1 (6 bases). Trimming left V 7 bases short and J 4 bases short, with 8 bases between. Germline V gene data show CDR1 as ENHRY and CDR2 as SYGVKD. There are 13 residues in the CDR3. CDR3 loop: CAINRDYNSPLHF. DNA for the CDR3: TGTGCCATCAACAGGGATTATAATTCACCCCTCCACTTT.

The J gene is TRBJ2-3, the V gene TRBV28; 10 positions match TRBD1. Germline V lookup: CDR1 MDHEN, CDR2 SYDVKM. CDR3 length equals 15 residues. V lost 8 bases to trimming and J lost 3 bases; unmatched junction nucleotides: 8. The CDR3 spells CASPRQGAPTDTQYF. In DNA, the CDR3 is TGTGCCAGCCCAAGACAGGGGGCGCCTACAGATACGCAGTATTTT.

The chain joins TRBV4-1 to TRBJ2-1; 7 positions match TRBD2. Per germline, CDR1 MGHRA and CDR2 YSYEKL. After removal of 1 base from V and 9 bases from J, the junction contained 3 bases not matched to a gene. This CDR3 has 13 residues. This CDR3 is CASSQAGGGEQFF. In nucleotides, the CDR3 is TGCGCCAGCAGCCAAGCTGGGGGGGGTGAGCAGTTCTTC.

In DNA, the CDR3 is TGTGCCAGCATGCTGAGGGCCCTAACCTACGAGCAGTACTTC. Translated, it gives CASMLRALTYEQYF. The chain joins TRBV2 to TRBJ2-7; possibly TRBD2 for D (5 bases). This CDR3 contains 14 residues. Per the germline V gene, CDR1 is SNHLY and CDR2 is FYNNEI. V lost 7 bases to trimming and J lost 2 bases, with 15 bases between them.

This clonotype was observed a handful of times. The chain links TRBV5-1 to TRBJ2-7; D remains ambiguous. CDR3 size: 13 residues. The V and J ends lost 5 bases and 3 bases respectively, with 12 bases between them. Germline V gene sequence: CDR1 SGHRS, CDR2 YFSETQ. DNA for the CDR3: TGCGCCAGCAGAGGAATGGTAGGCTACGAGCAGTACTTC. Protein product: CASRGMVGYEQYF.

This clonotype was seen a few times. V usage is TRBV6-2 or TRBV6-3 and J usage is TRBJ2-3; the match to TRBD2 covers 7 bases. This CDR3 is 17 amino acids long. The germline CDR1 and CDR2 sequences are MNHEY and SVGEGT. The V segment lost 8 bases and the J segment 0 bases; nucleotides outside the gene matches: 14. The CDR3 DNA reads TGTGCCAGCCTCGGACTAGGGGTAACCGCTAGCACAGATACGCAGTATTTT. The encoded protein is CASLGLGVTASTDTQYF.

This clonotype was recorded many times. This chain uses TRBV19 with TRBJ2-1; 8 nucleotides align to TRBD2. The CDR3 is made up of 17 amino acids. The germline gives CDR1 LNHDA, CDR2 SQIVND (reference sequence). The V and J ends lost 5 bases and 0 bases, in that order; junction bases with no gene match: 9. The CDR3 protein is CASSQKSLAGSYNEQFF. CDR3 coding DNA: TGTGCCAGTAGTCAAAAGTCCCTAGCGGGCTCCTACAATGAGCAGTTCTTC. The full variable domain, completed using reference TRBV19 and TRBJ2-1, is DGGITQSPKYLFRKEGQNVTLSCEQNLNHDAMYWYRQDPGQGLRLIYYSQIVNDFQKGDIAEGYSVSREKKESFPLTVTSAQKNPTAFYLCASSQKSLAGSYNEQFFGPGTRLTVL.

The sample holds many counts of this clonotype. This chain joins TRBV12-3 or TRBV12-4 and TRBJ1-1; no clear D gene. V was clipped by 6 bases and J by 6 bases, with 14 bases between them. CDR3 length: 13 residues. In nucleotides, the CDR3 is TGTGCCAGCAGCTCTGGAGGATCCGCTGAAGCTTTCTTT. Amino acid sequence: CASSSGGSAEAFF.

This clonotype showed up many times. V and J are TRBV10-3 and TRBJ1-2; D is perhaps TRBD1 (6 bases). Trimming took 0 bases from V and 2 from J, leaving 13 bases between them. Per the germline V gene, CDR1 is ENHRY and CDR2 is SYGVKD. The CDR3 has 16 residues. The CDR3 loop reads CAISESAGQTNYGYTF. The CDR3 bases are TGTGCCATCAGTGAGTCGGCGGGACAAACCAACTATGGCTACACCTTC.

This clonotype was found a few times. The chain uses TRBV20-1 and TRBJ2-1, with D possibly being TRBD2 (5 bases). Trimming removed 2 bases at V and 0 bases at J, with 8 bases between. This CDR3 comprises 14 residues. The germline gives CDR1 DFQATT, CDR2 SNEGSKA (reference sequence). The CDR3 reads CSARSGVSYNEQFF. In DNA form, the CDR3 reads TGCAGTGCTAGAAGCGGAGTCTCCTACAATGAGCAGTTCTTC.

This clonotype was found many times. The rearrangement links TRBV12-3 or TRBV12-4 to TRBJ2-7; TRBD2 aligns across 14 bases. V dropped 5 bases and J dropped 2; count of bases not matched to a gene: 8. The length of the CDR3 is 17 residues. The CDR3 DNA is TGTGCCAGCAGTCTGGGACTAGCGGGAGAGGTTGCCTACGAGCAGTACTTC. Encoded protein: CASSLGLAGEVAYEQYF.

This clonotype has a count of ten or more. The chain recombines TRBV19 with TRBJ1-4; the D is unclear. The ends were cut back, 3 bases at V and 4 bases at J, with 6 bases in the middle. The CDR3 is 13 residues long. Germline-derived CDR1 and CDR2 are LNHDA and SQIVND (reference sequence). This chain's CDR3 is CASSMQHNEKLFF. Here the CDR3 DNA reads TGTGCCAGTAGTATGCAGCATAATGAAAAACTGTTTTTT.

This clonotype was counted a single time. J is TRBJ2-5 and V is TRBV4-1, with 8 positions matching TRBD2. The CDR3 has 17 amino acids. The germline V gene encodes CDR1 MGHRA and CDR2 YSYEKL. V gave up 0 bases and J gave up 0 bases; unmatched junction bases: 6. The CDR3 loop reads CASSQDVAGPYQETQYF. DNA for the CDR3: TGCGCCAGCAGCCAAGATGTAGCGGGACCATACCAAGAGACCCAGTACTTC.

This chain connects TRBV6-5 to TRBJ2-1; the match to TRBD1 covers 12 bases. The V gene end was trimmed by 0 bases and the J gene end by 5 bases; junction bases not matched to a gene: 8. This CDR3 is built from 18 residues. Per germline, CDR1 MNHEY and CDR2 SVGAGI. DNA for the CDR3: TGTGCCAGCAGTTACTCGTGGCCGGGACAGGGGGCCAACAATGAGCAGTTCTTC. It encodes CASSYSWPGQGANNEQFF.

This clonotype was counted at least ten times. The gene calls are TRBV29-1 and TRBJ2-5; D perhaps matches TRBD1 (5 bases). The V gene lost 2 bases and the J gene lost 5 bases, with 12 bases spanning the gap. Germline V gene data show CDR1 as SQVTM and CDR2 as ANQGSEA. This CDR3 comprises 13 residues. The CDR3 reads CSVESAGRETQYF. Here the CDR3 DNA reads TGCAGCGTTGAATCGGCAGGGCGGGAGACCCAGTACTTC. Filled out from reference TRBV29-1 and TRBJ2-5, the complete variable domain reads SAVISQKPSRDICQRGTSLTIQCQVDSQVTMMFWYRQQPGQSLTLIATANQGSEATYESGFVIDKFPISRPNLTFSTLTVSNMSPEDSSIYLCSVESAGRETQYFGPGTRLLVL.

The chain links TRBV7-2 to TRBJ2-2, with no clear D. The germline V gene encodes CDR1 SGHTA and CDR2 FQGNSA. The V gene lost 5 bases and the J gene lost 9 bases, with 10 bases spanning the gap. The CDR3 is made up of 12 amino acids. CDR3 protein: CASSPNPRELFF. The CDR3 nucleotides read TGTGCCAGCAGCCCCAACCCGCGGGAGCTGTTTTTT.

This chain connects TRBV3-1 to TRBJ2-1; 9 positions match TRBD1. With V trimmed by 0 bases and J by 12 bases, 3 bases remained unmatched. The CDR3 has 13 residues. Per germline, CDR1 LGHDT and CDR2 YNNKEL (reference sequence). CDR3 sequence reads: CASSQDEDRGQFF. In DNA form, the CDR3 reads TGTGCCAGCAGCCAAGATGAGGACAGGGGGCAGTTCTTC.

The V call is TRBV20-1, the J call TRBJ2-1; the D gene is possibly TRBD2 (6 bases). The V and J ends lost 3 bases and 2 bases respectively, with 11 bases between them. The CDR3 has 14 residues. From germline, CDR1 is DFQATT and CDR2 SNEGSKA (reference sequence). CDR3 sequence (DNA): TGCAGTGCTAGCGGGAGCGGGCCCTACAATGAGCAGTTCTTC. As protein: CSASGSGPYNEQFF.

At least ten counts were recorded for this clonotype. J is TRBJ2-1 and V is TRBV28; tentative D call: TRBD2 (6 bases). The CDR3 totals 13 residues. Germline CDR1 is MDHEN and CDR2 is SYDVKM. Between the trimmed V and J ends, which lost 3 bases and 8 bases, there was a span of 11 bases. Here the CDR3 DNA reads TGTGCCAGCAGTTTTGTGGGAGGTGATGAGCAGTTCTTC. Residues: CASSFVGGDEQFF.

The chain recombines TRBV19 with TRBJ2-7; tentatively, D is TRBD2 (5 bases). The germline gives CDR1 LNHDA, CDR2 SQIVND (reference sequence). The CDR3 spans 14 residues. The ends were cut back, 1 base at V and 2 bases at J, with 9 bases in the middle. CDR3 residues: CASSIARGTYEQYF. The CDR3 nucleotides are TGTGCCAGTAGTATAGCTCGGGGTACCTACGAGCAGTACTTC.

This clonotype was recorded many times. The CDR3 bases are TGTGCCAGCAGCGTAGATGGGGTCTCTGGAAACACCATATATTTT. Its protein product is CASSVDGVSGNTIYF. The J gene is TRBJ1-3, the V gene TRBV9, with unresolved D. Per germline, CDR1 SGDLS and CDR2 YYNGEE. The CDR3 is made up of 15 amino acids. V lost 0 bases, J lost 0 bases, and 7 bases lay in between.

The V and J genes are TRBV18 and TRBJ1-1; 8 bases agree with TRBD1. The germline V gene encodes CDR1 KGHSH and CDR2 LQKENI. Trimming took 7 bases from V and 1 from J; bases not matched to a gene: 5. This CDR3 has 14 residues. In DNA form, the CDR3 reads TGTGCCAGCTTAAGGGACAGGCAGAACACTGAAGCTTTCTTT. Its protein product is CASLRDRQNTEAFF.

This clonotype has more than one count but fewer than ten. The J gene is TRBJ1-5, the V gene TRBV12-3 or TRBV12-4, with D perhaps TRBD1 (5 bases). The CDR3 consists of 15 residues. V lost 5 bases and J 3 bases, leaving 14 bases between the germline ends. CDR3 in amino acids: CASSITRGNNQPQHF. The DNA for the CDR3 is TGTGCCAGCAGTATTACCCGGGGGAACAATCAGCCCCAGCATTTT.

The chain uses TRBV15 and TRBJ1-6; 9 bases align to TRBD1. The V segment lost 5 bases and the J segment 7 bases; nucleotides outside the gene matches: 9. Germline V gene sequence: CDR1 LNHNV, CDR2 YYDKDF (reference sequence). The CDR3 is 16 residues long. The CDR3 DNA sequence: TGTGCCACCAGCGGTTACAGGGGGCGCGGAAATTCACCCCTCCACTTT. Amino acids: CATSGYRGRGNSPLHF.